The clone carrying this TCR beta chain is labeled as medium-sized. Per the study methods: CDR3 was compared across clinicopathological groups, and the resulting differences were used to build a distant-metastasis classifier for papillary thyroid cancer. Via MiXCR, TCRdb re-called the PCR reads. What appears here as the V and J calls and clone size reflects TCRdb's work, not the paper's. The data contain around 30,000 clones, about 15% of them singletons. This CDR3 spans 15 amino acids. V gave up 3 bases and J gave up 0 bases, with 9 bases separating them. This specimen belongs to a study of metastatic and nonmetastatic thyroid tumors. Across the study: A comparison of repertoires was made across blood and tumor or nodule tissue from malignant and benign thyroid patients.

Nobody among the patients had been given any treatment before thyroid surgery. Sequencing was performed on blood. The TCR was taken from a female donor with papillary thyroid cancer or a benign thyroid nodule (not recorded which). Some clones in this sample may be carry-over from other donors' samples. The chain employs TRBV12-3 or TRBV12-4 and TRBJ2-1, with D possibly TRBD1 on 6 matching bases. The CDR3 bases are TGTGCCAGCAGTTTTACAGGGACCTCCTACAATGAGCAGTTCTTC. Encoded protein: CASSFTGTSYNEQFF.